Listed below are T cell receptor beta chains from one sample, sequenced in a study of cytomegalovirus exposure and HLA in healthy donors. Clones were read by immunoSEQ multiplex PCR, and TCRdb kept only the in-frame ones, dropping some. This sample's table reports 50,000 to 70,000 clones. Sequencing used PBMCs. The receptors come from a male donor in good health and CMV-seronegative. CDR3s include the opening cysteine and the closing phenylalanine or tryptophan. A D gene is named only where the DNA matches it firmly.

J: TRBJ2-7; V: TRBV18; D: TRBD1; CDR3: CASSPGQGNEQYF; DNA: TGTGCCAGCTCACCGGGACAGGGGAACGAGCAGTACTTC
J: TRBJ1-2; V: TRBV28; D: -; CDR3: CASSLSISGGVGDGYTF; DNA: TGTGCCAGCAGTTTATCTATATCTGGGGGGGTTGGTGATGGCTACACCTTC
J: TRBJ2-3; V: TRBV9; D: -; CDR3: CASSVAPGRDTQYF; DNA: TGTGCCAGCAGCGTAGCTCCAGGGCGGGATACGCAGTATTTT
J: TRBJ2-1; V: TRBV28; D: TRBD2; CDR3: CASSLLAGGPGRSSYNEQFF; DNA: TGTGCCAGCAGTCTACTAGCGGGGGGGCCCGGTAGGAGCTCCTACAATGAGCAGTTCTTC
J: TRBJ2-5; V: TRBV2; D: -; CDR3: CASSVNIPGTQYF; DNA: TGTGCCAGCAGTGTAAATATCCCCGGTACCCAGTACTTC
J: TRBJ1-2; V: TRBV5-1; D: -; CDR3: CASSLEGDDRGYTF; DNA: TGCGCCAGCAGCTTGGAAGGGGATGATCGGGGCTACACCTTC
J: TRBJ1-2; V: TRBV27; D: -; CDR3: CASSSGYGVTFNYGYTF; DNA: TGTGCCAGCAGTTCGGGGTACGGAGTCACCTTTAACTATGGCTACACCTTC
J: TRBJ2-5; V: TRBV4-1; D: TRBD1; CDR3: CASSQGLYRGLGEQYF; DNA: TGCGCCAGCAGCCAAGGGTTGTACAGGGGGCTCGGGGAGCAGTACTTC
J: TRBJ2-2; V: TRBV7-9; D: -; CDR3: CASSFTGRNTGELFF; DNA: TGTGCCAGCAGCTTTACAGGGAGGAACACCGGGGAGCTGTTTTTT
J: TRBJ1-2; V: TRBV28; D: -; CDR3: CASTPGYYGYTF; DNA: TGTGCCAGCACCCCAGGGTACTATGGCTACACCTTC
J: TRBJ1-2; V: TRBV7-2; D: TRBD1; CDR3: CASSLGQGDYGYTF; DNA: TGTGCCAGCAGCTTAGGACAGGGAGACTATGGCTACACCTTC
J: TRBJ2-6; V: TRBV4-2; D: -; CDR3: CASSQLSGANVLTF; DNA: TGTGCCAGCAGCCAACTCTCTGGGGCCAACGTCCTGACTTTC
J: TRBJ2-3; V: TRBV6-1; D: -; CDR3: CASSEALGGPDKQYF; DNA: TGTGCCAGCAGTGAAGCGTTAGGAGGCCCAGATAAGCAGTATTTT
J: TRBJ2-5; V: TRBV10-3; D: -; CDR3: CAISQKGETQYF; DNA: TGTGCCATCAGTCAAAAGGGGGAGACCCAGTACTTC
J: TRBJ2-5; V: TRBV10-3; D: -; CDR3: CAISESGVDIQETQYF; DNA: TGTGCCATCAGTGAGTCAGGCGTGGACATTCAAGAGACCCAGTACTTC
J: TRBJ2-7; V: TRBV2; D: TRBD1; CDR3: CASKFAPGQGNYEQYF; DNA: TGTGCCAGCAAATTTGCTCCGGGACAGGGGAATTACGAGCAGTACTTC
J: TRBJ1-2; V: TRBV13; D: -; CDR3: CASSLRGYDGYTF; DNA: TGTGCCAGCAGCTTACGGGGGTATGATGGCTACACCTTC
J: TRBJ1-6; V: TRBV28; D: -; CDR3: CASSPLQARPLHF; DNA: TGTGCCAGCAGTCCACTACAGGCGAGACCCCTCCACTTT
J: TRBJ2-3; V: TRBV6-1; D: TRBD2; CDR3: CASSEPTRLAGVTDTQYF; DNA: TGTGCCAGCAGTGAACCGACGAGACTAGCGGGAGTAACAGATACGCAGTATTTT
J: TRBJ2-2; V: TRBV7-7; D: -; CDR3: CASSPIRGTGELFF; DNA: TGTGCTAGCAGCCCCATACGGGGCACCGGGGAGCTGTTTTTT
J: TRBJ1-1; V: TRBV19; D: -; CDR3: CASQSEAGREVAAEAFF; DNA: TGTGCCAGCCAATCCGAGGCTGGAAGGGAGGTAGCTGCTGAAGCTTTCTTT
J: TRBJ2-5; V: TRBV4-3; D: TRBD2; CDR3: CASSQDRDSGRETQYF; DNA: TGCGCCAGCAGCCAAGATAGGGATAGCGGGAGAGAGACCCAGTACTTC
J: TRBJ1-1; V: TRBV9; D: TRBD1; CDR3: CASSPTGAKNTEAFF; DNA: TGTGCCAGCAGCCCGACAGGGGCCAAGAACACTGAAGCTTTCTTT
J: TRBJ2-6; V: TRBV7-9; D: -; CDR3: CASSLGGGAGANVLTF; DNA: TGTGCCAGCAGCTTAGGAGGAGGGGCTGGGGCCAACGTCCTGACTTTC
J: TRBJ1-2; V: TRBV28; D: -; CDR3: CASSFGERGTYGYTF; DNA: TGTGCCAGCAGTTTTGGGGAAAGGGGGACCTATGGCTACACCTTC
J: TRBJ2-3; V: TRBV5-1; D: TRBD2; CDR3: CASSLTAGGPDTQYF; DNA: TGCGCCAGCAGCTTGACAGCGGGAGGGCCAGATACGCAGTATTTT
J: TRBJ2-5; V: TRBV5-1; D: -; CDR3: CASSLGAAQETQYF; DNA: TGCGCCAGCAGCTTGGGGGCAGCCCAAGAGACCCAGTACTTC
J: TRBJ1-2; V: TRBV7-9; D: TRBD1; CDR3: CASSSYRGQVGYTF; DNA: TGTGCCAGCAGCTCGTACAGGGGGCAAGTTGGCTACACCTTC
J: TRBJ1-4; V: TRBV5-5; D: TRBD1; CDR3: CASSHRQGSTNEKLFF; DNA: TGTGCCAGCAGCCATCGACAGGGGTCAACTAATGAAAAACTGTTTTTT